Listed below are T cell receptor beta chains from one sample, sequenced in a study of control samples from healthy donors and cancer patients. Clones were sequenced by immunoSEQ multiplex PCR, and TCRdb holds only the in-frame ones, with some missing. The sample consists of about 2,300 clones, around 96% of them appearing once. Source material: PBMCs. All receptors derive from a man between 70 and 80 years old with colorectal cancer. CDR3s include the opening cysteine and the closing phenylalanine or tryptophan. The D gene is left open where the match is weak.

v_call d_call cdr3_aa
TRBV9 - CASSPTGGNTEAFF
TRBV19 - CASNYLGGAEQYF
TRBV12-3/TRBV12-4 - CASSFRQDGGYTF
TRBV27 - CASGRQRDQPQHF
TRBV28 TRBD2 CASSKVSGRPPSYEQYF
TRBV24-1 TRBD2 CATSDWTSGGVNEQFF
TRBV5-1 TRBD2 CASSPGLTGYSYQETQYF
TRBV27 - CASSYRHQNTEAFF
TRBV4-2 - CASSQDRWGDQPQHF
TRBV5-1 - CASSLGSSTDTQYF
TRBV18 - CASSVSAGSGTQYF
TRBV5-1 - CASRDQGTTNEKLFF
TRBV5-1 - CASSLVPGNTGELFF
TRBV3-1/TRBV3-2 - CASSRPGANVLTF
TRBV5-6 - CASSVDINEQFF
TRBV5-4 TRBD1 CASSETTGGGNEQFF
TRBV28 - CASIKPGMATEAFF
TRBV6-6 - CASRFGRGLTDTQYF
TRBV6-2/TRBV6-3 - CASSYLQENQPQHF
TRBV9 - CASSGATRANEQFF
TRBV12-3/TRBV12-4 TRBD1 CASNKQGFYEQYF
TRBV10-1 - CASFLDYEQYF
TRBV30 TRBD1 CAWNAGTADSYEQYF
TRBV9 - CASSVGEGSKDTQYF
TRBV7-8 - CASSFGGPGTDTQYF
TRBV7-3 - CASSSDGQNTEAFF
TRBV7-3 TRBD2 CASSLLAGGDNEQFF
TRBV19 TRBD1 CASSPQGMRTEAFF
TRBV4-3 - CASSHDDGEGTEAFF
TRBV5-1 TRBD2 CASSLVGGRGTGELFF
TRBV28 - CASSRDSYGYTF
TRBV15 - CATSRGPGGGTGELFF
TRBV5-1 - CASSLEGQSGYTF
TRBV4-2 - CASSQESPAAGSSYEQYF
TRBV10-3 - CAISEGDRNTYEQYF
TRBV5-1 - CASSLAAGVGWDEQFF
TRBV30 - CAWSGDFHQETQYF
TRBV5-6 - CASSPLGGIRDGELFF
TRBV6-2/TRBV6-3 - CASSYYYTGELFF
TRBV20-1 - CSASRDRNTEAFF
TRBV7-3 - CASSEGYSPLHF
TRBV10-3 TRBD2 CAIREGSGGGGANTQYF
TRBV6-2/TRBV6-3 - CASSYRASTGELFF